This entry lists 8 T cell receptor beta chains sequenced from one sample in a study of T cell responses to AZD1222 COVID-19 vaccine. Assay: immunoSEQ multiplex PCR; the TCRdb copy retains only in-frame clones and omits some. Of roughly 180,000 clones in the sample, approximately 95% were seen once. This specimen was peripheral blood, taken 28 days after the second dose of the MenACWY control vaccine. These receptors were taken from an adult who received the MenACWY meningococcal vaccine as a control.

The genes are TRBV28 and TRBJ1-1; D gene ambiguous. The V end was cut by 6 bases, the J end by 11 bases, with 13 bases between. The CDR3 consists of 11 residues. Germline V gene lookup returns CDR1 MDHEN and CDR2 SYDVKM. CDR3 sequence (DNA): TGTGCCAGCAGGGGGAACTCGGGCGCTTTCTTT. Amino acid sequence: CASRGNSGAFF.

CDR3 in amino acids: CAWTSGDPYNEQFF. The CDR3 coding sequence is TGTGCCTGGACCAGCGGGGACCCCTACAATGAGCAGTTCTTC. V gene TRBV30 combines with J gene TRBJ2-1, with TRBD2 identical over 7 bases. The trim removed 4 bases at V and 2 bases at J, leaving 5 bases unmatched. This CDR3 has 14 amino acids. The germline V gene encodes CDR1 GTSNPN and CDR2 SVGIG (reference sequence).

This chain links TRBV4-2 with TRBJ1-5; 7 bases are shared with TRBD1. J lost 2 bases, V lost 4 bases, and 11 bases had no gene match. The CDR3 totals 17 residues. Germline CDR1 reads LGHNA; CDR2 reads YNFKEQ. The chain's CDR3 is CASSPRGEPGGNQPQHF. The CDR3 DNA reads as TGTGCCAGCAGCCCCAGGGGGGAGCCGGGCGGCAATCAGCCCCAGCATTTT.

The table lists this clone with a count of one. This chain connects TRBV28 to TRBJ1-1; weak D call: TRBD1 (6 bases). The CDR3 has 13 residues. Germline CDR1 is MDHEN and CDR2 is SYDVKM. With 7 bases removed from V and 1 base from J, the gap between germline ends came to 10 bases. The CDR3 reads CASTDRPNTEAFF. CDR3 nucleotides: TGTGCCAGCACCGACAGGCCGAACACTGAAGCTTTCTTT. Complete variable domain (other parts from reference TRBV28 and TRBJ1-1): DVKVTQSSRYLVKRTGEKVFLECVQDMDHENMFWYRQDPGLGLRLIYFSYDVKMKEKGDIPEGYSVSREKKERFSLILESASTNQTSMYLCASTDRPNTEAFFGQGTRLTVV.

This chain joins TRBV29-1 and TRBJ2-5; TRBD2 aligns across 7 bases. V lost 0 bases, J lost 4 bases, and 11 bases stayed unmatched. CDR1 is SQVTM, CDR2 ANQGSEA, per germline. The CDR3 consists of 16 residues. CDR3 sequence reads: CSVEEGQRGLVETQYF. The CDR3 DNA reads TGCAGCGTTGAAGAAGGGCAGCGGGGTTTGGTAGAGACCCAGTACTTC.

The rearrangement links TRBV2 to TRBJ1-2; D gene unclear. The CDR3 consists of 13 residues. Trimming took off 2 bases at V and 1 base at J, with 5 bases between the two ends. The germline V gene encodes CDR1 SNHLY and CDR2 FYNNEI. The CDR3 loop is CASSEQLNYGYTF. CDR3 DNA sequence: TGTGCCAGCAGTGAACAACTTAACTATGGCTACACCTTC.

Of note for this clone: Its ends do not fully match the called genes, so a read error is possible. DNA for the CDR3: TGTGCCAGCAGAAGACAGTACGTGCAGTACTTC. Amino acids: CASRRQYVQYF. This chain links TRBV25-1 with TRBJ2-7; perhaps TRBD1 as D (5 bases). The CDR3 totals 11 residues. Germline loops: CDR1 MGHDK, CDR2 SYGVNS.

Remarks on this clone: The same CDR3 can be traced to other DNA sequences in this sample. The chain employs TRBV28 and TRBJ2-1; maybe TRBD1 (6 bases). The CDR3 runs to 15 residues. Trimming removed 4 bases from V and 0 bases from J, with 10 bases in between. Germline V gives CDR1 MDHEN, CDR2 SYDVKM. CDR3 DNA sequence: TGTGCCAGCAGTTCAGGACAGAGCTCCTACAATGAGCAGTTCTTC. It is translated as CASSSGQSSYNEQFF.